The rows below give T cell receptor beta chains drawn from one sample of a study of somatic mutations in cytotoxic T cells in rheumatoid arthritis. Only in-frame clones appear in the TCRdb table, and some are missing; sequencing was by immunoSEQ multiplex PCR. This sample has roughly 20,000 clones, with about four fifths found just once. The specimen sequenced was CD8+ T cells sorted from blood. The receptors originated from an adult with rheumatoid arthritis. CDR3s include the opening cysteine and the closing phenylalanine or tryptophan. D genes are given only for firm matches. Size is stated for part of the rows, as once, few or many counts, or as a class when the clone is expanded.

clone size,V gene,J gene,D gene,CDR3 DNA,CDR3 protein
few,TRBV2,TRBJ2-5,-,TGTGCCAGCAGTGAGCCCTCGGGGACCCAGTACTTC,CASSEPSGTQYF
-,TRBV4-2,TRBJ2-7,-,TGTGCCAGCAGCCAAATCTCATCCCTCTCCTACGAGCAGTACTTC,CASSQISSLSYEQYF
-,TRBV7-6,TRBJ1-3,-,TGTGCCAGCAGCTTAGTTCAAGGGCAGGTGCTGAGCTCTGGAAACACCATATATTTT,CASSLVQGQVLSSGNTIYF
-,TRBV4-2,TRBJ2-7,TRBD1,TGTGCCAGCAGCCAAGACGCCGGGACAGGGGCATCCGAGCAGTACTTC,CASSQDAGTGASEQYF
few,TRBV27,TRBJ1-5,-,TGTGCCAGCAGCGACAACAGACCCTATAGCAATCAGCCCCAGCATTTT,CASSDNRPYSNQPQHF
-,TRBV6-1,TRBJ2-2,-,TGTGCCAACCAACCTCTGAACACCGGGGAGCTGTTTTTT,CANQPLNTGELFF
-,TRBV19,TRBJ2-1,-,TGTGCCAGTAGTATTGGGATCGGGAACAATGAGCAGTTCTTC,CASSIGIGNNEQFF
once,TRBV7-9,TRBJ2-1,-,TGTGCCAGCAGCTTATCTAGTGGTTCCCTAATAGATGAGCAGTTCTTC,CASSLSSGSLIDEQFF
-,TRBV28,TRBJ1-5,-,TGTGCCAGCGGAAATCAGCCCCAGCATTTT,CASGNQPQHF
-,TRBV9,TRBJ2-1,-,TGTGCCAGCAGCGTAGTAGGAAGCGGTCGTGGTGGCAATGAGCAGTTCTTC,CASSVVGSGRGGNEQFF
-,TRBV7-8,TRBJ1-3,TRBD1,TGTGCCAGCAGCCTCGGACAGGGGACGTCTGGAAACACCATATATTTT,CASSLGQGTSGNTIYF
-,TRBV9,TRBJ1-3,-,TGTGCCAGCAGCCCCCCCTCTGGAAACACCATATATTTT,CASSPPSGNTIYF
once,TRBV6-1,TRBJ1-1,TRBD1,TGTGCCAGTAGGACAGGGGTCGATCCTGAAGCTTTCTTT,CASRTGVDPEAFF
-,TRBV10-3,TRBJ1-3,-,TGTGCCATCAGGGTGGATACGGGAAACACCATATATTTT,CAIRVDTGNTIYF
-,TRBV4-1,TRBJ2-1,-,TGCGCCAGCAGCGACCGGCAGCGGAACAATGAGCAGTTCTTC,CASSDRQRNNEQFF
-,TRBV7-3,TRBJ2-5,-,TGTGCCAGCAGCCCCTTAGGGGGGAAGGAGACCCAGTACTTC,CASSPLGGKETQYF
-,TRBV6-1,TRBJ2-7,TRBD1,TGTGCCAGCAGTAAGGACAGGGCCCCCTACGAGCAGTACTTC,CASSKDRAPYEQYF
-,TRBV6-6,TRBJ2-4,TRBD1,TGTGCCAGTTCAGGGGGAAACAAAAACATTCAGTACTTC,CASSGGNKNIQYF
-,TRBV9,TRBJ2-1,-,TGTGCCAGCAGCCAAGCTCCAGGCAATGAGCAGTTCTTC,CASSQAPGNEQFF
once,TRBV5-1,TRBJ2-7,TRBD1,TGCGCCAGCAGCCCCCGGGGACAGAGGAGCTCCTACGAGCAGTACTTC,CASSPRGQRSSYEQYF
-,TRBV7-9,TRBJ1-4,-,TGTGCCAGCAGCCAGCGGACAGATGAAAAACTGTTTTTT,CASSQRTDEKLFF
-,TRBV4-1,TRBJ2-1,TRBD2,TGCGCCAGCAGCCAAGTTTGGGAGGGCGGAGACAATGAGCAGTTCTTC,CASSQVWEGGDNEQFF
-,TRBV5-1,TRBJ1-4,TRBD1,TGCGCCAGCAGCTTGGGACAGGGCCAGGAAACCCAAAAACTGTTTTTT,CASSLGQGQETQKLFF
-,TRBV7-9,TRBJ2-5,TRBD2,TGTGCCAGCAGCCCGGGGACTAGCGGGAGGGAGACCCAGTACTTC,CASSPGTSGRETQYF
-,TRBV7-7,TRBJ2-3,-,TGTGCTAGCTCGGCTGGAGGTACGGATACGCAGTATTTT,CASSAGGTDTQYF
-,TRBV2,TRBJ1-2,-,TGTGCCAGCAGTGAATTTAGGGGGGCAGAGATTGGCTACACCTTC,CASSEFRGAEIGYTF
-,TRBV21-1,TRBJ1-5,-,TGTGCCAACACGGGAAAATATAGCAATCAGCCCCAGCATTTT,CANTGKYSNQPQHF
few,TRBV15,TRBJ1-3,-,TGTGCCACCAGCAGAGTATCAGCCAGGCCAGGAAACACCATATATTTT,CATSRVSARPGNTIYF
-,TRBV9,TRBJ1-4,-,TGTGCCAGCAACACCTGGGGGAGAAATAATGAAAAACTGTTTTTT,CASNTWGRNNEKLFF
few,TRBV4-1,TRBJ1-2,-,TGCGCCAGCAGCCAGACTGGTCTGGGATATGGCTACACCTTC,CASSQTGLGYGYTF
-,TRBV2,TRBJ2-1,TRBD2,TGTGCCAGCAGTTCCTTACTAGCGGGGGAGGCCTACAATGAGCAGTTCTTC,CASSSLLAGEAYNEQFF
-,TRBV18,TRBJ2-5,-,TGTGCCAGCTCACCGTCCGGGGCAGAGACCCAGTACTTC,CASSPSGAETQYF
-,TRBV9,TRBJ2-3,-,TGTGCCAGCAGCCTCCCCGGGGCCGGCGCAGATACGCAGTATTTT,CASSLPGAGADTQYF
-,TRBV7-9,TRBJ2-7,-,TGTGCCAGCAGCTTAGGAGGCGGACCCTACGAGCAGTACTTC,CASSLGGGPYEQYF
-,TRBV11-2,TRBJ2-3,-,TGTGCCAGCAGTCCGCCGGCGAGCACAGATACGCAGTATTTT,CASSPPASTDTQYF
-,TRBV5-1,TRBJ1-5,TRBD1,TGCGCCAGCAGCCCGGGACAGGGGGCTCAGCCCCAGCATTTT,CASSPGQGAQPQHF
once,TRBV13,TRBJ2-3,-,TGTGCCAGCAGCTCGGGATTCAGGACGCAGTATTTT,CASSSGFRTQYF
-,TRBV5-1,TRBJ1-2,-,TGCGCCAGCAGCTCAGGGGAAGCTAACTATGGCTACACCTTC,CASSSGEANYGYTF
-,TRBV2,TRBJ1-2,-,TGTGCCAGCAGTGAAGGGGCAAGGGGCCTGGGTGGAGGCTACACCTTC,CASSEGARGLGGGYTF
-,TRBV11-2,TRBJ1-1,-,TGTGCCAGCAGCTTAGGACAGTTATACACTGAAGCTTTCTTT,CASSLGQLYTEAFF
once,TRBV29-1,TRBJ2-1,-,TGCAGCGGCCTGGGGCCGGGGTCCTACAATGAGCAGTTCTTC,CSGLGPGSYNEQFF
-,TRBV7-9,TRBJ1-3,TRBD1,TGTGCCAGCAGCTTAGCGATCGGGACAGGGGGCAGTGGAAACACCATATATTTT,CASSLAIGTGGSGNTIYF
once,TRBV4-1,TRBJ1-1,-,TGCGCCAGCAGCCAAGGGTGGGGAGGAGGGACTGAAGCTTTCTTT,CASSQGWGGGTEAFF
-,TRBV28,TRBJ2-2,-,TGTGCCAGCAGTTTTGGGGGCGGGGAGCTGTTTTTT,CASSFGGGELFF
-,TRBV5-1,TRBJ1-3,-,TGCGCCAGCAGCTCTACAGGGCCTGGAAACACCATATATTTT,CASSSTGPGNTIYF
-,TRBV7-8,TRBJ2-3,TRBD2,TGTGCCAGCAGCAATCTAGCGGTCTTTACAGATACGCAGTATTTT,CASSNLAVFTDTQYF
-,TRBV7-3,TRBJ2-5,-,TGTGCCAGCAGCTTAACAGGGGGACAAGAGACCCAGTACTTC,CASSLTGGQETQYF
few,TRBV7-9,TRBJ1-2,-,TGTGCCAGCAGCTTAAACGACGGCAGAAACTATGGCTACACCTTC,CASSLNDGRNYGYTF
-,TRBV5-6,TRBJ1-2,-,TGTGCCAGCAGCTTGGCCGGGACCAATTATTATGGCTACACCTTC,CASSLAGTNYYGYTF
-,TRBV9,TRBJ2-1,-,TGTGCCAGCAGCAGGGGGGCCAACAATGAGCAGTTCTTC,CASSRGANNEQFF
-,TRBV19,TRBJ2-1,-,TGTGCCAGTAGTATTGGCAGGTTGAATGAGCAGTTCTTC,CASSIGRLNEQFF
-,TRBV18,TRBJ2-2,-,TGTGCCAGCTCAGACCACCGTCGGGGCGACGGGGAGCTGTTTTTT,CASSDHRRGDGELFF
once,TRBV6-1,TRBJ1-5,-,TGTGCCAGCAGACCGTTCGGGCCCAATCAGCCCCAGCATTTT,CASRPFGPNQPQHF
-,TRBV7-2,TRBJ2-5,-,TGTGCCAGCAGCTTAGTCGGGGGGCGCGAACAGACCCAGTACTTC,CASSLVGGREQTQYF
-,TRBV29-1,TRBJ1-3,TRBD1,TGCAGCGTGGGACAGCCTGGAAACACCATATATTTT,CSVGQPGNTIYF
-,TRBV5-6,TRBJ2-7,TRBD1,TGTGCCAGCAGCTTGGGAGGGACAGGCCCGCAGTACTTC,CASSLGGTGPQYF
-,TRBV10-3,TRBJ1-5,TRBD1,TGTGCCATCAGTGATAGGGGGCTCGGCAATCAGCCCCAGCATTTT,CAISDRGLGNQPQHF